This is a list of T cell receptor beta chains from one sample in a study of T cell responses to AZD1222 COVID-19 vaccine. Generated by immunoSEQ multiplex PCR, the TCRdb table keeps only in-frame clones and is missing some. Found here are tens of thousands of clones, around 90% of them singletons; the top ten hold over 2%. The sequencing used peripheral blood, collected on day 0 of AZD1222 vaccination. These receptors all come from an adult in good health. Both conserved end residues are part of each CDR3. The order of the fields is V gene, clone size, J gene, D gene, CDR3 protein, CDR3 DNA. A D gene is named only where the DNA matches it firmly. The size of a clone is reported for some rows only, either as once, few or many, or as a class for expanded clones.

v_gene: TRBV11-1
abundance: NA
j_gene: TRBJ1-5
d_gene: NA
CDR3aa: CASSFGERQPQHF
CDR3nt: TGTGCCAGCAGCTTCGGCGAGAGACAGCCCCAGCATTTT

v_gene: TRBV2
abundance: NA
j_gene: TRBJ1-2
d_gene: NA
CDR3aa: CASSIKGYGYTF
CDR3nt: TGTGCCAGCAGTATTAAGGGCTATGGCTACACCTTC

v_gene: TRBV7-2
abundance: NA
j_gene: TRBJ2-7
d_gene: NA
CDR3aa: CASSPRTAYEQYF
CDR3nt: TGTGCCAGCAGCCCCCGGACAGCCTACGAGCAGTACTTC

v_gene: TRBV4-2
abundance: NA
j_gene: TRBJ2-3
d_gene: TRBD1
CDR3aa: CASSQDRQGAPDTQYF
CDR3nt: TGTGCCAGCAGCCAAGATCGGCAGGGGGCCCCAGATACGCAGTATTTT

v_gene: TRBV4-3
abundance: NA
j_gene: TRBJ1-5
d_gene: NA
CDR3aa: CASSQDSQGGSQPQHF
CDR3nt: TGCGCCAGCAGCCAAGACTCGCAGGGAGGGAGTCAGCCCCAGCATTTT

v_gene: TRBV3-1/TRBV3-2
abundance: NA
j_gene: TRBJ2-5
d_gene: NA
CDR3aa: CASSRREQETQYF
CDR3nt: TGTGCCAGCAGCCGCCGGGAGCAAGAGACCCAGTACTTC

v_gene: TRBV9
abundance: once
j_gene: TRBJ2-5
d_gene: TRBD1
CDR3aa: CASSIRTGKETQYF
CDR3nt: TGTGCCAGCAGCATAAGGACAGGGAAAGAGACCCAGTACTTC

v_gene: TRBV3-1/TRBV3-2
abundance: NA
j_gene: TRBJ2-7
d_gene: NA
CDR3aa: CAPAAELGQLSF
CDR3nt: TGTGCGCCAGCGGCAGAGCTGGGTCAACTCAGCTTC

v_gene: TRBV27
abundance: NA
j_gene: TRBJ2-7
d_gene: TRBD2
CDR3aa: CASSLSGNSYEQYF
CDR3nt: TGTGCCAGCAGCCTAAGCGGGAACTCCTACGAGCAGTACTTC

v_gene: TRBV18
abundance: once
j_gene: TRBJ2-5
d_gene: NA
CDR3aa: CASSPNQQETQYF
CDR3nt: TGTGCCAGCTCACCGAACCAACAAGAGACCCAGTACTTC

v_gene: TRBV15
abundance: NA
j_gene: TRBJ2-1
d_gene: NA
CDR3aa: CATSGGAWDEQFF
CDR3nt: TGTGCCACCAGCGGCGGGGCCTGGGATGAGCAGTTCTTC

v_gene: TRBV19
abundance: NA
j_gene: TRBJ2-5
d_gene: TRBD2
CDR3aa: CASSYSGRGQETQYF
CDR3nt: TGTGCCAGTAGTTATAGCGGGAGGGGGCAAGAGACCCAGTACTTC

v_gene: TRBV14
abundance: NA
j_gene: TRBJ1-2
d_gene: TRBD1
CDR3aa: CASSQDRGYGYTF
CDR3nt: TGTGCCAGCAGCCAAGACAGGGGGTATGGCTACACCTTC

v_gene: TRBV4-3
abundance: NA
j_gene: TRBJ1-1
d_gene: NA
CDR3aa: CASSQGENTEAFF
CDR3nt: TGCGCCAGCAGCCAGGGCGAGAACACTGAAGCTTTCTTT

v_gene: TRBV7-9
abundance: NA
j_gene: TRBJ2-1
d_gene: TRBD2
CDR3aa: CASTSGLAGGQDEQFF
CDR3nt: TGTGCCAGCACCTCAGGGTTAGCGGGGGGGCAGGATGAGCAGTTCTTC

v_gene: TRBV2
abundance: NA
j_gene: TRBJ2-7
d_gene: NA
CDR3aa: CASSDFRNGLSYEQYF
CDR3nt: TGTGCCAGCAGTGACTTCCGAAACGGGCTTTCCTACGAGCAGTACTTC